This TCR beta chain stems from a study of T cell responses to AZD1222 COVID-19 vaccine. In this sample, this clone turned up a few times. The antigen remains unidentified. The assay was immunoSEQ multiplex PCR, and TCRdb's table has in-frame clones only and misses some. Among more than 50,000 clones listed, about 87% were seen once. Study-level results: Following two doses of AZD1222, Spike-specific TCR breadth and depth rose.

The CDR3 consists of 14 residues. V was pared by 1 base and J by 2 bases, with 9 bases between. Germline V CDR1 and CDR2: SGHRS, YFSETQ. The origin of this receptor is an adult who received the AZD1222 COVID-19 vaccine. The chain recombines TRBV5-1 with TRBJ1-1; tentatively, D is TRBD1 (5 bases). The starting material was peripheral blood, obtained 28 days after the second AZD1222 dose. DNA for the CDR3: TGCGCCAGCAGCTTGTCAGGGCTAAACACTGAAGCTTTCTTT. Its translation: CASSLSGLNTEAFF.